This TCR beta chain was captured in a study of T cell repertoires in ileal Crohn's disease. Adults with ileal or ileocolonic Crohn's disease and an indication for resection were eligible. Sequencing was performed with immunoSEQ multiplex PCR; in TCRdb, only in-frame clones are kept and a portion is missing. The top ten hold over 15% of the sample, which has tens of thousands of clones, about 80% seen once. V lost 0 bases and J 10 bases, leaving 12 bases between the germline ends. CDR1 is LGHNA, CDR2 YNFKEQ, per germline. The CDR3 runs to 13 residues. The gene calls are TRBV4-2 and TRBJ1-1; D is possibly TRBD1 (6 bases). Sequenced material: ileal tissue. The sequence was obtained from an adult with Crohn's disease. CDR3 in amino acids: CASSQDRDTAAFF. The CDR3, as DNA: TGTGCCAGCAGCCAAGACAGGGACACCGCAGCTTTCTTT.